The rows below give T cell receptor beta chains drawn from one sample of a study of T cells in Graves' hyperthyroidism and ophthalmopathy. TCRdb fed the multiplex PCR reads into MiXCR, producing one record per CDR3 protein. The profile shows fewer than 650,000 distinct CDR3 sequences, 11% to 15% of them singletons. Material for sequencing was blood. The receptors come from a woman between 18 and 29 years old with Graves' ophthalmopathy. The CDR3 runs from the conserved cysteine through the conserved F or W.

V	J	CDR3
TRBV7-3	TRBJ1-1	CASSFTAVNTEAFF
TRBV15	TRBJ2-5	CATRADRATFHQETQYF
TRBV5-1	TRBJ2-3	CASSPFRQGGTDTQYF
TRBV28	TRBJ1-2	CASSPPPEGVFYGYTF
TRBV6-2/TRBV6-3	TRBJ2-5	CASSYQGIKTQYF
TRBV12-5	TRBJ2-1	CASGFLGGDPRLYNEQFF
TRBV7-2	TRBJ2-7	CASSSPGTSGTGYEQYF
TRBV7-2	TRBJ2-3	CASSLAITDTQYF
TRBV5-1	TRBJ1-3	CASSLVGSRLGNTIYF
TRBV18	TRBJ2-1	CASSPRERELNEQFF
TRBV6-2/TRBV6-3	TRBJ2-7	CASSYSGWGHEQYF
TRBV10-2	TRBJ1-2	CASRGGQSNYGYTF
TRBV4-3	TRBJ2-7	CASSQDRSGGTPFEQYF
TRBV9	TRBJ1-2	CASSEVGTGDYGYTF
TRBV6-1	TRBJ2-1	CASSLAGAHHNEQFF
TRBV6-1	TRBJ2-7	CASRAGQGSYEQYF
TRBV29-1	TRBJ2-7	CSAQGREPEQYF